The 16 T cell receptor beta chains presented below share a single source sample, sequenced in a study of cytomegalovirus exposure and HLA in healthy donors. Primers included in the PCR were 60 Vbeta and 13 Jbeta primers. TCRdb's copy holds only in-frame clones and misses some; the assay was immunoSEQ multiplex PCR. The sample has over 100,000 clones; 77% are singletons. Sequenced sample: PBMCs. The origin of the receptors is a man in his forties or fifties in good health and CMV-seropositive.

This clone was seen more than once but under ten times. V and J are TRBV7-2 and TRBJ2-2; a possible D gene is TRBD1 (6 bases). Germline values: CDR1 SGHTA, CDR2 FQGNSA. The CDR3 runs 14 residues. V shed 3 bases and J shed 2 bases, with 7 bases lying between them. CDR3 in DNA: TGTGCCAGCAGCTTCAGGGGAAACACCGGGGAGCTGTTTTTT. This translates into CASSFRGNTGELFF. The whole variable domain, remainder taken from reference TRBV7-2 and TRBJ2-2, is GAGVSQSPSNKVTEKGKDVELRCDPISGHTALYWYRQSLGQGLEFLIYFQGNSAPDKSGLPSDRFSAERTGGSVSTLTIQRTQQEDSAVYLCASSFRGNTGELFFGEGSRLTVL.

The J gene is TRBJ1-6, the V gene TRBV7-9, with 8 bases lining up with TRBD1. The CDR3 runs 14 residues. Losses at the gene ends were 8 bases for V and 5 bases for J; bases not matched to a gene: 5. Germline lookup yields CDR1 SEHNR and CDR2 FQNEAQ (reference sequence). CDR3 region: CASSRDRNNSPLHF. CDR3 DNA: TGTGCCAGCTCCCGGGACAGGAATAATTCACCCCTCCACTTT.

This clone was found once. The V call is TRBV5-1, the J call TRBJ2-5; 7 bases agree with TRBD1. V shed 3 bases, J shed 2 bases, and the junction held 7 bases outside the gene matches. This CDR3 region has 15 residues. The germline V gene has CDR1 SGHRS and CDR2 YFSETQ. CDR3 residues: CASSSTGARQETQYF. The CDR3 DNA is TGCGCCAGCAGCTCCACAGGGGCACGACAAGAGACCCAGTACTTC.

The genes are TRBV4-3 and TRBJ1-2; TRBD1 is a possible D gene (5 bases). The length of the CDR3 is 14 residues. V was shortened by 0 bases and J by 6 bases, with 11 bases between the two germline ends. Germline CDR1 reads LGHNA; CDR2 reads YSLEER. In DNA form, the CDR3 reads TGCGCCAGCAGCCAAGATCCAGGGAAAGATGGCTACACCTTC. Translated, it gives CASSQDPGKDGYTF.

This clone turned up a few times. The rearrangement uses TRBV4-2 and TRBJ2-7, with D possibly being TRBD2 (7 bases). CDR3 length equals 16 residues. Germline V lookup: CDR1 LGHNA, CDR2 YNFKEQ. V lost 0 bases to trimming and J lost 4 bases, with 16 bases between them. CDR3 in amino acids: CASSQDSGGSAYEQYF. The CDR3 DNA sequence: TGTGCCAGCAGCCAAGATTCGGGGGGCTCGGCGTACGAGCAGTACTTC.

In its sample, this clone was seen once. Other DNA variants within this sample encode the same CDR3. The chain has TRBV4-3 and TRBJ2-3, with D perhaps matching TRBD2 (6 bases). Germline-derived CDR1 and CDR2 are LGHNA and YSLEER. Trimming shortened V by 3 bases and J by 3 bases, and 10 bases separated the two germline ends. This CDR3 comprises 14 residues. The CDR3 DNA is TGCGCCAGCAGCCAGGCGGGGACTACAGATACGCAGTATTTT. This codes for CASSQAGTTDTQYF.

CDR3: CASSPGHHLAGFF. CDR3 coding DNA: TGTGCCAGCAGTCCAGGACACCACCTCGCAGGTTTCTTT. The chain carries TRBV7-2 and TRBJ1-1, with D possibly matching TRBD1 (5 bases). This CDR3 region has 13 residues. Trimming took off 6 bases at V and 13 bases at J, with 21 bases between the two ends. The V gene's germline CDR1 is SGHTA and CDR2 FQGNSA.

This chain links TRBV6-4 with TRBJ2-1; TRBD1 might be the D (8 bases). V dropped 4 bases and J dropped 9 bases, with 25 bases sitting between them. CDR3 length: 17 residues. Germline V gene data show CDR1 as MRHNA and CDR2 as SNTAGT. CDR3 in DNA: TGTGCCAGCAGTGCCGCCTTTGCGGGGGCAGGACAGGGTGAGCAGTTCTTC. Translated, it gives CASSAAFAGAGQGEQFF.

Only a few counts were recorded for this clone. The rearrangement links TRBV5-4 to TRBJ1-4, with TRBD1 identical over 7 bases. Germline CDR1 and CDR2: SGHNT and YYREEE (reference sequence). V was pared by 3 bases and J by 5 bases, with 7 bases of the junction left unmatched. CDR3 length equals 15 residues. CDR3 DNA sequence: TGTGCCAGCAGCTCACGGAGGGGGCCGAATGAAAAACTGTTTTTT. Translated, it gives CASSSRRGPNEKLFF.

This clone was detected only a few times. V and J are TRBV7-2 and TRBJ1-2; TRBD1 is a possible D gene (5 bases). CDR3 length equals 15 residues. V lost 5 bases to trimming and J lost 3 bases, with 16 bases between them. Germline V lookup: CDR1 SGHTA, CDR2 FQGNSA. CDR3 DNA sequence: TGTGCCAGCAGCCCGACCGGGGGGTCTGACTATGGCTACACCTTC. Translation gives CASSPTGGSDYGYTF.

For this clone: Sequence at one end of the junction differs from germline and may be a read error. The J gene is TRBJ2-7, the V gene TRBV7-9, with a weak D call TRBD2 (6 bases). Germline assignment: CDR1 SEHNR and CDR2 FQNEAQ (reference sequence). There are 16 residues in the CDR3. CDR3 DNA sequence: TGTTCCAGCAGCGCTGATTTCGGGACGGGGGAGGACGAGCAGTACTTC. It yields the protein CSSSADFGTGEDEQYF.

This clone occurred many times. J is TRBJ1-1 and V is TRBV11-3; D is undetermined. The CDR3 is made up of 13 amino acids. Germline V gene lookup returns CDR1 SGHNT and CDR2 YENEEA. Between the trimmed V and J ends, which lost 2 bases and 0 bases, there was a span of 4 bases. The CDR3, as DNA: TGTGCCAGCAGCTTATCTCTGAACACTGAAGCTTTCTTT. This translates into CASSLSLNTEAFF.

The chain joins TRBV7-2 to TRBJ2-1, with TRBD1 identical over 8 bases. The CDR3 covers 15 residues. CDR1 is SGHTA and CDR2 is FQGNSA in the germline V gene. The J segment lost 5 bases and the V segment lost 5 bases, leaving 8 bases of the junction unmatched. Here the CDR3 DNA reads TGTGCCAGCAGCCCCTTCAGGGGGCCAAACAATGAGCAGTTCTTC. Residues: CASSPFRGPNNEQFF.

The CDR3 sequence: CASSIAQNQPQHF. The CDR3, as DNA: TGTGCCAGTAGTATAGCCCAGAATCAGCCCCAGCATTTT. The chain carries TRBV19 and TRBJ1-5; D gene ambiguous. Germline V gene sequence: CDR1 LNHDA, CDR2 SQIVND (reference sequence). V was trimmed by 1 base and J by 4 bases, leaving 5 bases between them. The CDR3 is made up of 13 amino acids.

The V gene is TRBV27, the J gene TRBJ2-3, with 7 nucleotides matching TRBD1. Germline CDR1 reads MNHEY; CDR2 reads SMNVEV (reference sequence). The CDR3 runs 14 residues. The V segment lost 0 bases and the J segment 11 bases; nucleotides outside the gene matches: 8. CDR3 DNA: TGTGCCAGCAGTTTATCGATCGGACAGGTCGAGCAGTATTTT. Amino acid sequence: CASSLSIGQVEQYF.

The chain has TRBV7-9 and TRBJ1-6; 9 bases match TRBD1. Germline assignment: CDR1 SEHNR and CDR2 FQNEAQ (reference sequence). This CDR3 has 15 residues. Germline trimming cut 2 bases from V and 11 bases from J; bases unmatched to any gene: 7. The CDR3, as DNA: TGTGCCAGCAGCTTACCGGGGACAGGGATTACACCCCTCCACTTT. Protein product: CASSLPGTGITPLHF.